The following is a TCR beta chain sequence with its context. Clones were sequenced by immunoSEQ multiplex PCR, and TCRdb holds only the in-frame ones, with some missing. The table shows more than 95,000 clones, with less than 85% occurring only once. This specimen comes from a study of blood T cell repertoires in COVID-19. CDR1 SQVTM and CDR2 ANQGSEA come from the germline V gene. The CDR3 is 13 amino acids. The V end lost 5 bases, the J end lost 5 bases, and 15 bases lay between the germline ends. The chain uses TRBV29-1 and TRBJ1-1; D call uncertain. This clonotype was obtained from a young man with acute or convalescent COVID-19. Input material: peripheral blood. This chain's CDR3 is CSVSRGDGTEAFF. In nucleotides, the CDR3 is TGCAGCGTTAGCCGGGGAGATGGGACTGAAGCTTTCTTT. The full variable domain, in which reference TRBV29-1 and TRBJ1-1 provide the parts outside the CDR3, is SAVISQKPSRDICQRGTSLTIQCQVDSQVTMMFWYRQQPGQSLTLIATANQGSEATYESGFVIDKFPISRPNLTFSTLTVSNMSPEDSSIYLCSVSRGDGTEAFFGQGTRLTVV.